These T cell receptor beta chains were read from a single sample in a study of T cell repertoires in cytomegalovirus infection. MiXCR, run by TCRdb on the reads, gives a single entry per CDR3 protein. The sample has 400,000 or so distinct CDR3 sequences; approximately 31% are singletons. Sequencing was carried out using PBMCs. The receptors derive from a human donor in good health (CMV status not recorded). Some clones in this sample may be carry-over from other donors' samples. Both conserved end residues are part of each CDR3. The D gene is left open where the match is weak. Clone size is shown for a subset of rows, as once, few, many or a class of expanded clone.

V	size	D	J	CDR3	DNA
TRBV6-1	many	-	TRBJ1-1	CASSEGGRDTEAFF	TGTGCCAGCAGTGAAGGGGGTCGGGACACTGAAGCTTTCTTT
TRBV27	few	-	TRBJ1-1	CASSPTGFVVTEAFF	TGTGCCAGCAGTCCCACAGGGTTTGTGGTCACTGAAGCTTTCTTT
TRBV4-3	-	TRBD2	TRBJ2-1	CASSQGAGVLSYNEQFF	TGCGCCAGCAGCCAAGGAGCGGGGGTACTCTCCTACAATGAGCAGTTCTTC
TRBV11-2	many	-	TRBJ2-6	CASSPSSTGANVLTF	TGTGCCAGCAGCCCTTCGTCTACTGGGGCCAACGTCCTGACTTTC
TRBV11-2	many	TRBD1	TRBJ1-2	CASSPGTGGGYTF	TGTGCCAGCAGCCCCGGGACAGGGGGTGGCTACACCTTC
TRBV7-2	many	-	TRBJ2-3	CASSWADTQYF	TGTGCCAGCAGCTGGGCAGATACGCAGTATTTT
TRBV20-1	once	-	TRBJ2-5	CSADGGGGPLGETQYF	TGCAGTGCCGACGGGGGCGGGGGCCCCTTGGGGGAGACCCAGTACTTC
TRBV15	-	TRBD1	TRBJ2-7	CATSTQGFRYEQYF	TGTGCCACCAGCACACAGGGGTTTCGGTACGAGCAGTACTTC
TRBV27	few	-	TRBJ1-5	CASSSTGRQPQHF	TGTGCCAGCAGTTCCACGGGTCGGCAGCCCCAGCATTTT
TRBV7-2	many	TRBD2	TRBJ2-3	CASSRTSGGYTDTQYF	TGTGCCAGCAGTCGGACTAGCGGGGGGTACACAGATACGCAGTATTTT
TRBV5-1	-	-	TRBJ2-1	CASSLEDSNYNEQFF	TGCGCCAGCAGCTTGGAGGACAGCAATTACAATGAGCAGTTCTTC
TRBV20-1	few	TRBD2	TRBJ2-1	CSARSVAGHYNEQFF	TGCAGTGCTAGATCGGTAGCGGGGCACTACAATGAGCAGTTCTTC
TRBV11-2	-	-	TRBJ2-3	CASSPHRGAPNTQYF	TGTGCCAGCAGCCCACACCGGGGGGCCCCTAACACGCAGTATTTT
TRBV7-9	few	-	TRBJ1-5	CASSFAHPVPNQPQHF	TGTGCCAGCAGCTTTGCCCATCCGGTTCCGAACCAGCCCCAGCATTTT
TRBV12-3/TRBV12-4	-	-	TRBJ1-1	CASSYGVGTEAFF	TGTGCCAGCAGCTACGGGGTTGGCACTGAAGCTTTCTTT
TRBV10-3	-	TRBD1	TRBJ1-4	CAIRARDSSNEKLFF	TGTGCCATCAGAGCCCGGGACAGCTCGAATGAAAAACTGTTTTTT
TRBV6-1	few	-	TRBJ2-2	CASSERWAGELFF	TGTGCCAGCAGTGAACGGTGGGCCGGGGAGCTGTTTTTT
TRBV5-1	-	-	TRBJ1-3	CASSPWDSGNTIYF	TGCGCCAGCAGCCCTTGGGATTCTGGAAACACCATATATTTT
TRBV20-1	-	-	TRBJ1-6	CSARDRIGSPLHF	TGCAGTGCTAGAGATCGTATCGGTTCACCCCTCCACTTT
TRBV6-1	few	-	TRBJ2-3	CASRQDGSTDTQYF	TGTGCCAGCAGACAAGACGGAAGCACAGATACGCAGTATTTT
TRBV6-6	few	TRBD1	TRBJ1-6	CASSYSRTGYNSPLHF	TGTGCCAGCAGTTACTCCAGGACAGGCTATAATTCACCCCTCCACTTT
TRBV12-3/TRBV12-4	-	TRBD2	TRBJ2-7	CASSPRGSGGISEQYF	TGTGCCAGCAGTCCCCGGGGTAGCGGGGGTATCTCCGAGCAGTACTTC